The 20 T cell receptor beta chains below were found in one sample sequenced in a study of OX40 agonist ivuxolimab in advanced cancers. Libraries were prepared by immunoSEQ multiplex PCR; TCRdb keeps only in-frame clonotypes and omits some of them. The data hold around 80,000 clones, with around 90% observed a single time. This sample comprised CD4+ or CD8+ T cells sorted from blood, obtained in a trial of the OX40 agonist ivuxolimab. The origin of the receptors is an adult with an advanced solid tumor such as melanoma, head and neck, liver or kidney cancer.

The chain carries TRBV9 and TRBJ1-3; TRBD1 agrees at 7 bases. V was clipped by 3 bases and J by 4 bases; unmatched bases: 7. The CDR3 length is 15 residues. The germline CDR1 and CDR2 sequences are SGDLS and YYNGEE. The CDR3 sequence is CASSAEQGYGNTIYF. Written as DNA, the CDR3 is TGTGCCAGCAGCGCAGAACAGGGGTACGGAAACACCATATATTTT.

This chain uses TRBV6-6 with TRBJ2-2; tentative D call: TRBD2 (5 bases). V lost 0 bases to trimming and J lost 5 bases, with 7 bases between them. Germline assignment: CDR1 MNHNY and CDR2 SVGAGI (reference sequence). The CDR3 consists of 14 residues. CDR3 sequence (DNA): TGTGCCAGCAGTTACTCCCGGGATACCGGGGAGCTGTTTTTT. Its translation is CASSYSRDTGELFF.

This clone was seen a single time. The chain couples TRBV6-6 to TRBJ2-3; 9 positions match TRBD1. Trimming cost V 4 bases and J 5 bases; bases outside gene matches: 4. This CDR3 spans 14 amino acids. CDR1 is MNHNY, CDR2 SVGAGI, per germline (reference sequence). Here the CDR3 reads CASSSGQGKDTQYF. Here the CDR3 DNA reads TGTGCCAGCAGTTCGGGACAGGGTAAAGATACGCAGTATTTT.

This clone occurred once. The chain uses TRBV11-3 and TRBJ1-2, with D hard to call. Per the germline V gene, CDR1 is SGHNT and CDR2 is YENEEA. The CDR3 consists of 14 residues. Trimming shortened V by 1 base and J by 5 bases, and 11 bases separated the two germline ends. CDR3 residues: CASSLAARSYGYTF. In nucleotides, the CDR3 is TGTGCCAGCAGCTTAGCTGCTAGGAGTTATGGCTACACCTTC.

The V gene is TRBV7-8, the J gene TRBJ2-2; no clear D gene. There are 15 residues in the CDR3. V was shortened by 3 bases and J by 2 bases, with 10 bases between the two germline ends. CDR1 SGHVS and CDR2 FQNEAQ come from the germline V gene. For the CDR3, the DNA is TGTGCCAGCAGCTTCGGTCACCTCAACACCGGGGAGCTGTTTTTT. It translates to CASSFGHLNTGELFF.

V usage is TRBV10-3 and J usage is TRBJ1-6; 8 bases fit TRBD1. Germline loops: CDR1 ENHRY, CDR2 SYGVKD. The ends lost 3 bases at V and 5 bases at J; junction bases unmatched: 15. This CDR3 has 19 residues. The CDR3 reads CAISDRDRNSPSNNSPLHF. The CDR3 coding sequence is TGTGCCATCAGTGACCGGGACAGGAATTCCCCCTCAAATAATTCACCCCTCCACTTT.

This clone was observed once. The chain recombines TRBV30 with TRBJ2-5; the match to TRBD2 covers 12 bases. The trim removed 0 bases at V and 5 bases at J, leaving 4 bases unmatched. Germline CDR1 GTSNPN, CDR2 SVGIG (reference sequence). This CDR3 region has 15 residues. The DNA for the CDR3 is TGTGCCTGGAGTGTACGCCTAGCGGGGGGGGAGACCCAGTACTTC. It specifies CAWSVRLAGGETQYF.

Here the CDR3 reads CAWSVQFGVGYF. The CDR3, as DNA: TGTGCCTGGAGTGTACAATTCGGGGTGGGGTACTTC. The chain recombines TRBV30 with TRBJ2-5; tentative D call: TRBD2 (5 bases). The V gene lost 0 bases and the J gene lost 13 bases, with 15 bases spanning the gap. Germline-derived CDR1 and CDR2 are GTSNPN and SVGIG (reference sequence). The CDR3 is 12 residues long.

The V call is TRBV5-4, the J call TRBJ1-1; 9 bases agree with TRBD1. This CDR3 spans 13 amino acids. Germline CDR1 and CDR2: SGHNT and YYREEE (reference sequence). The trim removed 3 bases at V and 4 bases at J, leaving 1 base unmatched. This CDR3 is CASSWDRVTEAFF. CDR3 nucleotide sequence: TGTGCCAGCAGCTGGGACAGGGTCACTGAAGCTTTCTTT.

The rearrangement links TRBV11-2 to TRBJ2-1, with 12 bases aligning to TRBD2. The length of the CDR3 is 15 residues. Trimming at V came to 1 base and at J to 8 bases, leaving 3 bases not matched to a gene. Germline V gene data show CDR1 as SGHAT and CDR2 as FQNNGV. The CDR3 here is CASSLGTSGTHEQFF. The CDR3 region has the DNA TGTGCCAGCAGCTTAGGGACTAGCGGGACCCATGAGCAGTTCTTC.

This clone was observed a handful of times. Other DNA sequences from this sample encode an identical CDR3 as well. The chain uses TRBV5-1 and TRBJ2-5; 8 bases match TRBD2. The trim removed 6 bases at V and 5 bases at J, leaving 6 bases unmatched. The CDR3 consists of 13 residues. CDR1 is SGHRS and CDR2 is YFSETQ in the germline V gene. CDR3 nucleotide sequence: TGCGCCAGCACGGCGGGGGGCCGGGAGACCCAGTACTTC. Amino acids: CASTAGGRETQYF.

The chain couples TRBV28 to TRBJ2-4; D may be TRBD1 (5 bases). The V gene's germline CDR1 is MDHEN and CDR2 SYDVKM. Between the trimmed V and J ends, which lost 5 bases and 3 bases, there was a span of 14 bases. The CDR3 is 15 amino acids. The CDR3 DNA follows: TGTGCCAGCAGTACCCCCGGAAGGGGCAAAAACATTCAGTACTTC. It translates to CASSTPGRGKNIQYF.

This rearrangement joins TRBV15 to TRBJ1-1; D not resolved. Trimming cost V 2 bases and J 5 bases, with 18 bases left between them. This CDR3 region has 16 residues. Germline values: CDR1 LNHNV, CDR2 YYDKDF (reference sequence). The CDR3 DNA reads TGTGCCACCAGCAGAACCCCCGCCAGTCCGGGTACTGAAGCTTTCTTT. Amino acid sequence: CATSRTPASPGTEAFF.

This clone has just one count. This CDR3 reads CASSSPRSPYEQYF. The DNA of the CDR3 is TGTGCCAGCAGTTCCCCCCGTAGTCCCTACGAGCAGTACTTC. The J gene is TRBJ2-7, the V gene TRBV28; D not resolved. The CDR3 is 14 residues long. Deletions cut 4 bases from V and 2 bases from J, with 12 bases between. CDR1 MDHEN and CDR2 SYDVKM come from the germline V gene.

Here the CDR3 reads CASSILAGVQETQYF. DNA for the CDR3: TGTGCCAGTAGTATACTAGCGGGAGTGCAAGAGACCCAGTACTTC. The chain employs TRBV19 and TRBJ2-5; 10 positions match TRBD2. Germline CDR1 reads LNHDA; CDR2 reads SQIVND (reference sequence). The CDR3 is 15 residues long. With V trimmed by 2 bases and J by 2 bases, 2 bases remained unmatched.

About this clone: Other DNA sequences in this sample translate to the same CDR3. The chain links TRBV7-9 to TRBJ2-7, with TRBD1 as a possible D gene (6 bases). Trimming left V 1 base short and J 2 bases short, with 9 bases between. Germline values: CDR1 SEHNR, CDR2 FQNEAQ (reference sequence). The CDR3 has 14 amino acids. In DNA, the CDR3 is TGTGCCAGCAGCTTAGGCGGACAGCCCTACGAGCAGTACTTC. Its protein product is CASSLGGQPYEQYF.

CDR3 coding DNA: TGTGCCAGCAGTTACTCCAGGGACATCTCCTACGAGCAGTACTTC. It is translated as CASSYSRDISYEQYF. The J gene is TRBJ2-7, the V gene TRBV6-5, with a tentative D call TRBD1 (6 bases). Germline V gives CDR1 MNHEY, CDR2 SVGAGI. V lost 0 bases to trimming and J lost 0 bases, with 9 bases between them. The CDR3 consists of 15 residues.

The chain links TRBV9 to TRBJ1-6, with D unresolved. This CDR3 spans 13 amino acids. Trimming removed 0 bases at V and 8 bases at J, with 6 bases between. Germline CDR1 is SGDLS and CDR2 is YYNGEE. The CDR3 DNA follows: TGTGCCAGCAGCGTAGTGGAAGATTCACCCCTCCACTTT. Amino acids: CASSVVEDSPLHF.

CDR3 nucleotides: TGTGCCAGCAGCTTAGTAGGACAGGGGGCAGGTGGAAACACCATATATTTT. Translating it yields CASSLVGQGAGGNTIYF. The V call is TRBV7-8, the J call TRBJ1-3, with 11 bases that match TRBD1. Germline CDR1 reads SGHVS; CDR2 reads FQNEAQ. The CDR3 sequence is 17 residues long. After removal of 1 base from V and 3 bases from J, the junction contained 5 bases not matched to a gene.

The gene calls are TRBV7-8 and TRBJ1-4, with TRBD1 matching 8 bases. The CDR3 runs 15 residues. Germline assignment: CDR1 SGHVS and CDR2 FQNEAQ. V was pared by 1 base and J by 7 bases, with 5 bases of the junction left unmatched. In DNA form, the CDR3 reads TGTGCCAGCAGCTTAGTGCAGGGGGCGGTTGAAAAACTGTTTTTT. Translating it yields CASSLVQGAVEKLFF. Based on the CDR3 plus reference TRBV7-8 and TRBJ1-4, the full variable domain is GAGVSQSPRYKVAKRGQDVALRCDPISGHVSLFWYQQALGQGPEFLTYFQNEAQLDKSGLPSDRFFAERPEGSVSTLKIQRTQQEDSAVYLCASSLVQGAVEKLFFGSGTQLSVL.